The 6 T cell receptor beta chains given below trace back to one sample, sequenced in a study of T cell repertoires in cytomegalovirus infection. TCRdb analysed the reads with MiXCR anew, one entry per CDR3 protein. Here the sample spans roughly 640,000 distinct CDR3 sequences, 20% to 25% being singletons. The specimen was CD8+ T cells from PBMCs. Every receptor here comes from a human donor in good health (CMV status not recorded). Some clones in this sample may be carry-over from other donors' samples.

This CDR3 is CASSTEALNSNQPQHF. CDR3 nucleotide sequence: TGTGCCAGCAGCACAGAGGCGCTGAATAGCAATCAGCCCCAGCATTTT. V is TRBV7-9 and J is TRBJ1-5; D remains unclear. CDR1 and CDR2 (germline): SEHNR, FQNEAQ (reference sequence). Trimming removed 5 bases at V and 0 bases at J, with 14 bases between. CDR3 length equals 16 residues. Filled out from reference TRBV7-9 and TRBJ1-5, the complete variable domain reads DTGVSQNPRHKITKRGQNVTFRCDPISEHNRLYWYRQTLGQGPEFLTYFQNEAQLEKSRLLSDRFSAERPKGSFSTLEIQRTEQGDSAMYLCASSTEALNSNQPQHFGDGTRLSIL.

Turning to this clonotype: An end of the junction differs from the germline gene, which may be a read error. The V and J genes are TRBV7-7 and TRBJ2-1; D possibly corresponds to TRBD1 (5 bases). Germline CDR1 is SSHAT and CDR2 is FNYEAQ (reference sequence). CDR3 size: 18 residues. The chain's CDR3 is CASSPTDPSTESYNEQFF. The CDR3 nucleotides read TGTGCTAGCAGCCCGACAGACCCCAGTACCGAGTCCTACAATGAGCAGTTCTTC.

The J gene is TRBJ2-3, the V gene TRBV2, with 8 bases aligning to TRBD2. The CDR3 is made up of 14 amino acids. Germline loops: CDR1 SNHLY, CDR2 FYNNEI. V shed 4 bases and J 5 bases; nucleotides not matched to a gene: 5. The CDR3 spells CASSGGLAGDTQYF. CDR3 in DNA: TGTGCCAGCAGTGGGGGGCTAGCGGGAGATACGCAGTATTTT.

This clonotype has more than one count but fewer than ten. This chain joins TRBV7-8 and TRBJ1-1; no clear D gene. CDR3 length: 11 amino acids. Trimming left V 7 bases short and J 6 bases short, with 9 bases between. Germline V CDR1 and CDR2: SGHVS, FQNEAQ. DNA of the CDR3: TGTGCCAGCATGTCGAGGGCTGAAGCTTTCTTT. The encoded protein is CASMSRAEAFF.

The chain has TRBV28 and TRBJ2-3; 7 nucleotides agree with TRBD1. Trimming took 4 bases from V and 0 from J; bases not matched to a gene: 19. Germline V gene sequence: CDR1 MDHEN, CDR2 SYDVKM. This CDR3 has 20 amino acids. The DNA for the CDR3 is TGTGCCAGCAGTTCCCCACCGACAGGGATAGTTCCACCTAGCACAGATACGCAGTATTTT. Amino acid sequence: CASSSPPTGIVPPSTDTQYF.

The chain couples TRBV25-1 to TRBJ2-3; D is ambiguous. V dropped 3 bases and J dropped 4 bases, with 5 bases sitting between them. The CDR3 runs to 12 residues. Germline values: CDR1 MGHDK, CDR2 SYGVNS. CDR3 coding DNA: TGTGCCAGCAGTGAGGTTGCAGATACGCAGTATTTT. Translated, it gives CASSEVADTQYF.